This T cell receptor (beta chain) was found in a study of shared clonotypes between healthy human individuals. The assay was immunoSEQ multiplex PCR, and TCRdb's table has in-frame clones only and misses some. This sample has about a million clones; around 74% occur once, and the top ten carry roughly 1.4%. The CDR3 is 13 amino acids. Per germline, CDR1 SGHVS and CDR2 FQNEAQ. The V end was cut by 4 bases, the J end by 7 bases, with 8 bases between. The specimen sequenced was memory CD4+ T cells sorted from blood. Subset defined: CD45RA-negative fraction. The rearrangement uses TRBV7-8 and TRBJ1-6; D is uncertain. The origin of this receptor is a man aged 18 to 30 in good health. CDR3 protein: CASSSAVNSPLHF. CDR3 DNA sequence: TGTGCCAGCAGCTCCGCGGTGAATTCACCCCTCCACTTT.